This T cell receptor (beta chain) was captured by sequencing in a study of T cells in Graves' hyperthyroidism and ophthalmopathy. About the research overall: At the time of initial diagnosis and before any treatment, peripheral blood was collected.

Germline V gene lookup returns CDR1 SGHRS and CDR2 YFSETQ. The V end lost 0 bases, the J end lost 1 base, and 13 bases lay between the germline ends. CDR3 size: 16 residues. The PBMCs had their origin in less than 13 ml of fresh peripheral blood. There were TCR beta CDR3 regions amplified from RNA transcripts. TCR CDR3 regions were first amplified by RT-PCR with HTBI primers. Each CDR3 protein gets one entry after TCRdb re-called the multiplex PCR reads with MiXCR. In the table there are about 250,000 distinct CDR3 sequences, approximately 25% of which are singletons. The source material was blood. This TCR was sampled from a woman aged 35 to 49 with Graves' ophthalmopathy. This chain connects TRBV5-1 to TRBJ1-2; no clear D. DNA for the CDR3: TGCGCCAGCAGCTTGGTTGGCGGTCGTAATAACTATGGCTACACCTTC. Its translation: CASSLVGGRNNYGYTF.